Sequencing of this TCR beta chain was carried out in a study of T-cell reconstitution after alpha-beta-depleted transplantation in children. The TCRbeta library incorporated unique molecular identifiers. TCRdb reprocessed the PCR reads with MiXCR, giving one entry per CDR3 protein. The table includes hundreds of thousands of distinct CDR3 sequences, 9.5% to 15% detected once. The junction had 3 bases not matched to a gene; V was cut back by 5 bases and J by 6 bases. The germline gives CDR1 ENHRY, CDR2 SYGVKD. This CDR3 comprises 14 residues. This clonotype was recorded a few times. Sequences were derived from PBMCs from the stem cell graft donor, sampled from the stem cell graft. The chain is built from TRBV10-3 and TRBJ1-6; 8 bases fit TRBD1. The source is a human donor who donated a stem cell graft to a child with combined immunodeficiency. As DNA, the CDR3 is TGTGCCATCAGTCCAGGGGGCCTTAATTCACCCCTCCACTTT. It codes for CAISPGGLNSPLHF.